The T cell receptor (beta chain) under discussion was sequenced for a study of cytomegalovirus exposure and HLA in healthy donors. General study points: Under in vitro conditions, a few CMV-associated chains were confirmed as specific for CMV antigens.

Using immunoSEQ multiplex PCR, the repertoire was profiled, and TCRdb retains in-frame clones only, with some absent. This table holds 150,000 to 200,000 clones, more than 75% found once. CDR3 length equals 12 residues. Germline V gene lookup returns CDR1 SGHNT and CDR2 YENEEA. Deletions cut 3 bases from V and 6 bases from J, with 6 bases between. For this clone: The antigen is not known.

This TCR came from a man aged 18 to 30 in good health and CMV-seropositive. Material: PBMCs. V gene TRBV11-3 combines with J gene TRBJ2-1; D is uncertain. The CDR3 sequence is CASSLSRNEQFF. CDR3 DNA: TGTGCCAGCAGCTTGAGTCGCAATGAGCAGTTCTTC. The variable domain in full, completed from reference TRBV11-3 and TRBJ2-1, reads EAGVVQSPRYKIIEKKQPVAFWCNPISGHNTLYWYLQNLGQGPELLIRYENEEAVDDSQLPKDRFSAERLKGVDSTLKIQPAELGDSAVYLCASSLSRNEQFFGPGTRLTVL.